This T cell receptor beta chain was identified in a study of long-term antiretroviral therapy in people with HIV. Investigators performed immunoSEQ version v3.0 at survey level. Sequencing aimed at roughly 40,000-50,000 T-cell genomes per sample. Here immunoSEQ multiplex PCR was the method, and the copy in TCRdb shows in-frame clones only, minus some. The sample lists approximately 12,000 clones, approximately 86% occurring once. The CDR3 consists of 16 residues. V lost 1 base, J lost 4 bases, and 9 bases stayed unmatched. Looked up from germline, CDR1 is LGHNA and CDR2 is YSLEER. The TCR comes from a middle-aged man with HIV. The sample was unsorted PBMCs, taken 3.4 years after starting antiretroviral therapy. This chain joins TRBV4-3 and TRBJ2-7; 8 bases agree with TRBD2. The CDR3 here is CASSQVLGGGIYEQYF. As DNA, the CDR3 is TGCGCCAGCAGCCAAGTACTGGGCGGGGGGATTTACGAGCAGTACTTC.